A selection of T cell receptor beta chains follows, all from one sample in a study of graft-versus-host responses after intestinal transplantation. Clones were read by immunoSEQ multiplex PCR, and TCRdb kept only the in-frame ones, dropping some. The table includes approximately 88,000 clones, approximately 94% detected once. These receptors are not linked to any known antigen. Sample: unstimulated CD4+ T cells sorted from spleen or lymph node cells, taken before transplant. The receptors were gathered from a human donor who was the organ donor for an intestinal transplant. CDR3s include the opening cysteine and the closing phenylalanine or tryptophan. Fields, in order: J gene, V gene, clone size, CDR3 length, D gene, CDR3 protein, CDR3 DNA. The D gene is left open where the match is weak. For some rows the clone size is stated as once, few or many, or as a class when expanded; others skip it.

J: TRBJ1-1; V: TRBV2; size: -; length: 14; D: TRBD1; CDR3: CASVRDRGRTEAFF; DNA: TGTGCCAGCGTCCGGGACAGGGGTCGAACTGAAGCTTTCTTT
J: TRBJ2-7; V: TRBV7-8; size: -; length: 14; D: -; CDR3: CASSFVRGSYEQYF; DNA: TGTGCCAGCTCCTTCGTCAGGGGCTCCTACGAGCAGTACTTC
J: TRBJ2-7; V: TRBV5-1; size: -; length: 16; D: TRBD1; CDR3: CASSSATGGADYEQYF; DNA: TGCGCCAGCAGCTCGGCGACAGGGGGCGCTGACTACGAGCAGTACTTC
J: TRBJ2-6; V: TRBV2; size: once; length: 15; D: -; CDR3: CASRGGLSGANVLTF; DNA: TGTGCCAGCAGGGGCGGACTGTCCGGGGCCAACGTCCTGACTTTC
J: TRBJ1-4; V: TRBV19; size: -; length: 17; D: TRBD1; CDR3: CASTGQEAGVVDEKLFF; DNA: TGTGCCAGTACTGGACAGGAAGCGGGAGTAGTGGATGAAAAACTGTTTTTT
J: TRBJ2-3; V: TRBV7-2; size: -; length: 15; D: TRBD2; CDR3: CASSTGRSSTDTQYF; DNA: TGTGCCAGCAGCACCGGGAGGTCTAGCACAGATACGCAGTATTTT
J: TRBJ1-2; V: TRBV4-2; size: -; length: 15; D: -; CDR3: CASSQDLASFYGYTF; DNA: TGTGCCAGCAGCCAAGATTTGGCCAGCTTCTATGGCTACACCTTC
J: TRBJ1-5; V: TRBV6-5; size: -; length: 13; D: -; CDR3: CASSKQVGQPQHF; DNA: TGTGCCAGCAGCAAACAAGTAGGGCAGCCCCAGCATTTT
J: TRBJ2-5; V: TRBV4-1; size: -; length: 18; D: TRBD2; CDR3: CASSQVFARGGGQETQYF; DNA: TGCGCCAGCAGCCAAGTTTTTGCCCGCGGGGGAGGCCAAGAGACCCAGTACTTC
J: TRBJ1-1; V: TRBV11-2; size: -; length: 15; D: -; CDR3: CASSLARAMNTEAFF; DNA: TGTGCCAGCAGCTTAGCAAGGGCCATGAACACTGAAGCTTTCTTT
J: TRBJ2-3; V: TRBV7-8; size: -; length: 17; D: -; CDR3: CASSLDGPGSSTDTQYF; DNA: TGTGCCAGCAGCTTAGACGGTCCGGGTTCCAGCACAGATACGCAGTATTTT
J: TRBJ1-3; V: TRBV5-4; size: -; length: 15; D: -; CDR3: CASSSDSFSGNTIYF; DNA: TGTGCCAGCAGTTCGGACAGTTTCTCTGGAAACACCATATATTTT
J: TRBJ2-7; V: TRBV5-1; size: -; length: 14; D: TRBD1; CDR3: CASSLWQGAGEQYF; DNA: TGCGCCAGCAGCTTGTGGCAGGGGGCAGGCGAGCAGTACTTC
J: TRBJ1-5; V: TRBV7-9; size: -; length: 14; D: TRBD1; CDR3: CASSSQGANQPQHF; DNA: TGTGCCAGCAGCTCCCAGGGGGCTAATCAGCCCCAGCATTTT
J: TRBJ2-7; V: TRBV14; size: -; length: 15; D: -; CDR3: CASSRESEGPYEQYF; DNA: TGTGCCAGCAGCCGAGAAAGCGAGGGTCCCTACGAGCAGTACTTC
J: TRBJ1-6; V: TRBV5-8; size: -; length: 14; D: -; CDR3: CASSLGGNNSPLHF; DNA: TGTGCCAGCAGCTTGGGGGGGAATAATTCACCCCTCCACTTT
J: TRBJ2-5; V: TRBV6-5; size: -; length: 12; D: -; CDR3: CASSYSLGTQYF; DNA: TGTGCCAGCAGTTACTCGTTGGGGACCCAGTACTTC
J: TRBJ1-3; V: TRBV11-2; size: -; length: 15; D: -; CDR3: CASSLGGVSGNTIYF; DNA: TGTGCCAGCAGCTTAGGGGGAGTCTCTGGAAACACCATATATTTT
J: TRBJ2-7; V: TRBV29-1; size: -; length: 13; D: -; CDR3: CSVERLLTYEQYF; DNA: TGCAGCGTTGAACGACTGTTAACCTACGAGCAGTACTTC
J: TRBJ2-7; V: TRBV5-1; size: -; length: 15; D: TRBD2; CDR3: CASSLGGGLSYEQYF; DNA: TGCGCCAGCAGCTTAGGCGGGGGACTCTCCTACGAGCAGTACTTC
J: TRBJ1-5; V: TRBV7-5; size: few; length: 17; D: -; CDR3: CVRSIDGYLYRGQPQHF; DNA: TGTGTCAGAAGCATCGACGGGTATCTTTATCGGGGTCAGCCCCAGCATTTT
J: TRBJ1-1; V: TRBV7-2; size: once; length: 15; D: -; CDR3: CASSKYVVKNTEAFF; DNA: TGTGCCAGCAGCAAATATGTGGTCAAAAACACTGAAGCTTTCTTT
J: TRBJ1-2; V: TRBV7-2; size: -; length: 16; D: -; CDR3: CASSLTGTVPSYGYTF; DNA: TGTGCCAGCAGCTTAACAGGGACGGTGCCATCCTATGGCTACACCTTC
J: TRBJ1-2; V: TRBV11-2; size: -; length: 17; D: -; CDR3: CASSFGGEESPNYGYTF; DNA: TGTGCCAGCAGCTTCGGAGGGGAGGAGAGCCCTAACTATGGCTACACCTTC
J: TRBJ2-7; V: TRBV5-1; size: -; length: 13; D: -; CDR3: CASSFEGYNEQYF; DNA: TGCGCCAGCAGCTTCGAGGGTTATAACGAGCAGTACTTC
J: TRBJ1-1; V: TRBV5-6; size: -; length: 13; D: -; CDR3: CASSRLTGREAFF; DNA: TGTGCCAGCAGCCGTCTAACAGGTCGAGAAGCTTTCTTT
J: TRBJ2-1; V: TRBV5-1; size: once; length: 15; D: -; CDR3: CASRYQGTEYNEQFF; DNA: TGCGCCAGCAGATACCAGGGGACGGAGTACAATGAGCAGTTCTTC
J: TRBJ1-5; V: TRBV14; size: -; length: 13; D: -; CDR3: CASSQDLGQPQHF; DNA: TGTGCCAGCAGCCAAGATTTGGGTCAGCCCCAGCATTTT
J: TRBJ2-3; V: TRBV4-3; size: -; length: 16; D: -; CDR3: CASTPSLSRFTDTQYF; DNA: TGCGCCAGCACCCCATCCCTTAGTAGGTTCACAGATACGCAGTATTTT
J: TRBJ1-1; V: TRBV12-5; size: -; length: 12; D: -; CDR3: CASGLGKPGAFF; DNA: TGTGCTAGTGGTTTGGGGAAGCCAGGAGCTTTCTTT
J: TRBJ1-2; V: TRBV18; size: -; length: 12; D: -; CDR3: CASSRGAYGYTF; DNA: TGTGCCAGCTCACGGGGGGCCTATGGCTACACCTTC
J: TRBJ2-1; V: TRBV7-3; size: -; length: 15; D: TRBD2; CDR3: CASSPRGGTVNEQFF; DNA: TGTGCCAGCAGTCCCCGGGGGGGCACCGTCAATGAGCAGTTCTTC
J: TRBJ2-7; V: TRBV28; size: -; length: 13; D: -; CDR3: CASSRQERYEQYF; DNA: TGTGCCAGCAGTCGACAGGAGAGGTACGAGCAGTACTTC
J: TRBJ1-2; V: TRBV27; size: -; length: 13; D: -; CDR3: CATRGADGYGYTF; DNA: TGTGCCACACGGGGGGCGGACGGCTATGGCTACACCTTC
J: TRBJ1-3; V: TRBV6-5; size: few; length: 16; D: -; CDR3: CASSYSVPSSGNTIYF; DNA: TGTGCCAGCAGTTACTCCGTCCCCAGCTCTGGAAACACCATATATTTT
J: TRBJ2-5; V: TRBV5-1; size: -; length: 14; D: -; CDR3: CASSLVVNPGTQYF; DNA: TGCGCCAGCAGCTTGGTCGTTAACCCAGGGACCCAGTACTTC
J: TRBJ1-1; V: TRBV10-3; size: -; length: 14; D: TRBD1; CDR3: CAISVYGAGQGAFF; DNA: TGTGCCATCAGTGTATACGGGGCAGGACAGGGGGCTTTCTTT
J: TRBJ2-7; V: TRBV7-2; size: -; length: 15; D: TRBD1; CDR3: CASSPPGTGGNEQYF; DNA: TGTGCCAGCAGCCCCCCCGGGACAGGGGGGAACGAGCAGTACTTC
J: TRBJ1-6; V: TRBV6-6; size: -; length: 14; D: -; CDR3: CASRETGLTSPLHF; DNA: TGTGCCAGCAGGGAAACAGGGTTAACTTCACCCCTCCACTTT
J: TRBJ1-6; V: TRBV6-5; size: -; length: 15; D: TRBD1; CDR3: CASSRTGTGVNPLHF; DNA: TGTGCCAGCAGTAGAACCGGGACAGGGGTTAATCCCCTCCACTTT
J: TRBJ1-1; V: TRBV18; size: -; length: 15; D: -; CDR3: CASSPQGPMNTEAFF; DNA: TGTGCCAGCTCACCACAGGGGCCCATGAACACTGAAGCTTTCTTT
J: TRBJ2-7; V: TRBV6-1; size: -; length: 13; D: -; CDR3: CASRGPPGYEQYF; DNA: TGTGCCAGCAGGGGACCACCGGGGTACGAGCAGTACTTC
J: TRBJ1-1; V: TRBV2; size: -; length: 14; D: -; CDR3: CASMPDMTNTEAFF; DNA: TGTGCCAGCATGCCGGACATGACGAACACTGAAGCTTTCTTT
J: TRBJ2-3; V: TRBV6-1; size: -; length: 15; D: TRBD2; CDR3: CASSASGLAKDTQYF; DNA: TGTGCCAGCAGTGCCTCAGGACTAGCCAAAGATACGCAGTATTTT
J: TRBJ2-2; V: TRBV7-2; size: -; length: 16; D: TRBD2; CDR3: CASSLASGLNTGELFF; DNA: TGTGCCAGCAGCTTAGCTAGCGGGCTGAACACCGGGGAGCTGTTTTTT
J: TRBJ1-2; V: TRBV30; size: -; length: 11; D: -; CDR3: CASQGHYGYTF; DNA: TGTGCCTCGCAGGGGCACTATGGCTACACCTTC
J: TRBJ1-4; V: TRBV6-5; size: -; length: 15; D: -; CDR3: CASSYASAGVEKLFF; DNA: TGTGCCAGCAGTTACGCCTCGGCTGGGGTTGAAAAACTGTTTTTT
J: TRBJ2-7; V: TRBV7-2; size: -; length: 13; D: -; CDR3: CASSYVQSYEQYF; DNA: TGTGCCAGCAGCTACGTACAATCCTACGAGCAGTACTTC
J: TRBJ2-1; V: TRBV9; size: -; length: 17; D: TRBD2; CDR3: CASSPTIGLAGSNEQFF; DNA: TGTGCCAGCAGCCCGACGATTGGACTAGCGGGGTCTAATGAGCAGTTCTTC
J: TRBJ2-3; V: TRBV6-5; size: -; length: 15; D: TRBD1; CDR3: CASSGRDRNTDTQYF; DNA: TGTGCCAGCAGTGGCAGGGACAGAAATACAGATACGCAGTATTTT
J: TRBJ2-5; V: TRBV27; size: -; length: 14; D: TRBD1; CDR3: CASSGRTGAETQYF; DNA: TGTGCCAGCAGTGGACGGACAGGGGCAGAGACCCAGTACTTC
J: TRBJ2-1; V: TRBV10-3; size: -; length: 18; D: -; CDR3: CAISGGVEGANSYNEQFF; DNA: TGTGCCATCAGTGGGGGGGTGGAGGGTGCCAACTCCTACAATGAGCAGTTCTTC
J: TRBJ2-7; V: TRBV7-2; size: -; length: 17; D: -; CDR3: CASSRTDQRQPSYEQYF; DNA: TGTGCCAGCAGCCGAACCGATCAGCGCCAGCCTTCCTACGAGCAGTACTTC
J: TRBJ2-7; V: TRBV27; size: -; length: 14; D: -; CDR3: CASSLLGATYEQYF; DNA: TGTGCCAGCAGTTTATTGGGAGCCACCTACGAGCAGTACTTC
J: TRBJ1-3; V: TRBV19; size: -; length: 13; D: -; CDR3: CASTQVSGNTIYF; DNA: TGTGCCAGTACACAGGTCTCTGGAAACACCATATATTTT
J: TRBJ2-5; V: TRBV5-6; size: -; length: 15; D: TRBD2; CDR3: CASSFSGGRRETQYF; DNA: TGTGCCAGCAGCTTTAGCGGGGGCCGGCGGGAGACCCAGTACTTC
J: TRBJ2-7; V: TRBV28; size: -; length: 14; D: -; CDR3: CASSKTGDAYEQYF; DNA: TGTGCCAGCAGTAAGACGGGGGACGCCTACGAGCAGTACTTC
J: TRBJ1-2; V: TRBV5-1; size: -; length: 13; D: TRBD1; CDR3: CASSLGTGEGYTF; DNA: TGCGCCAGCAGCTTGGGGACAGGGGAGGGCTACACCTTC
J: TRBJ2-3; V: TRBV5-1; size: -; length: 19; D: TRBD2; CDR3: CASSTSLTSGGHRADTQYF; DNA: TGCGCCAGCAGCACTTCCCTGACTAGCGGGGGGCATCGGGCAGATACGCAGTATTTT
J: TRBJ2-7; V: TRBV11-2; size: -; length: 14; D: -; CDR3: CASSLLYQAYEQYF; DNA: TGTGCCAGCAGCTTACTCTACCAGGCCTACGAGCAGTACTTC